One T cell receptor (beta chain) is described in this entry. The sample comes from a study of blood T cells in healthy people across ages. A second PCR, run for roughly 7 to 12 cycles, used a sample-barcoded 5' primer plus a J-beta primer mix. TCRdb reprocessed the 5' RACE reads via MiXCR and lists one record per CDR3 protein. Of under 2,000,000 distinct CDR3 sequences detected, about 50% appear once; the ten largest clones hold around 2.1%. This TCR came from a middle-aged woman in good health. Sequenced sample: blood.

The CDR3 DNA reads as TGCAGTGCTAGAGGTGACAGACTGAGCAATCAGCCCCAGCATTTT. It yields the protein CSARGDRLSNQPQHF. The chain recombines TRBV20-1 with TRBJ1-5; D is perhaps TRBD1 (5 bases). With 1 base removed from V and 1 base from J, the gap between germline ends came to 11 bases. Germline V gene data show CDR1 as DFQATT and CDR2 as SNEGSKA (reference sequence). The CDR3 loop spans 15 amino acids.